Sequencing of this TCR beta chain was carried out in a study of blood T cells in healthy people across ages. Study results and caveats: When one million T cells were used, diversity estimates were thought to be underestimates.

This clonotype was seen a few times. Its target is unknown. CDR1 is SGHVS, CDR2 FNYEAQ, per germline. This CDR3 contains 14 residues. V lost 2 bases, J lost 0 bases, and 7 bases lay in between. A second PCR of 7 to 11 cycles used a sample-barcoded 5' primer and a J-beta primer mix. A template-switch adaptor that had 12 random nucleotides put a tag on each cDNA molecule. Paired-end reads containing CDR3 totaled no fewer than 2.5 million for each sample. MiXCR was run by TCRdb on the 5' RACE reads, yielding one entry per CDR3 protein. The sample has 790,000 or so distinct CDR3 sequences; just over 55% are singletons.

The TCR comes from a man aged 40-50 years in good health. V usage is TRBV7-6 and J usage is TRBJ1-2; D remains ambiguous. The specimen was blood. CDR3 loop: CASSLFPANYGYTF. The CDR3 region has the DNA TGTGCCAGCAGCTTATTCCCAGCTAACTATGGCTACACCTTC.